The clone carrying this T cell receptor (beta chain) was counted once. Its target is not known. This sample was included in a study of cytomegalovirus exposure and HLA in healthy donors. Primers included in the PCR were 60 Vbeta and 13 Jbeta primers. Data came from immunoSEQ multiplex PCR; TCRdb stores just in-frame clones and leaves some out. This table has roughly 120,000 clones, 75% to 80% appearing once. Trimming removed 5 bases from V and 2 bases from J; junction bases left unmatched: 13. Germline CDR1 PRHDT, CDR2 FYEKMQ (reference sequence). The CDR3 is 20 residues long. Regarding the study as a whole: Diagnosis of cytomegalovirus status made by the classifier reportedly showed high specificity and sensitivity. Another analysis was done later, and it associated 16,951 TCR beta sequences with HLA alleles at 0.05 false discovery rate. Roughly uniform sequencing depth across donors was assumed, possibly incorrectly. Most TCR beta V segments were productive about 90% or about 30% of the time in an earlier analysis.

Sequenced sample: PBMCs. The chain couples TRBV13 to TRBJ2-3; TRBD2 aligns across 16 bases. The source of this sequence is a woman aged 25-40 years in good health and CMV-seropositive. The CDR3 loop is CASSPSRPGLAGGPTDTQYF. In DNA form, the CDR3 reads TGTGCCAGCAGCCCCTCCCGGCCGGGACTAGCGGGGGGGCCCACAGATACGCAGTATTTT.